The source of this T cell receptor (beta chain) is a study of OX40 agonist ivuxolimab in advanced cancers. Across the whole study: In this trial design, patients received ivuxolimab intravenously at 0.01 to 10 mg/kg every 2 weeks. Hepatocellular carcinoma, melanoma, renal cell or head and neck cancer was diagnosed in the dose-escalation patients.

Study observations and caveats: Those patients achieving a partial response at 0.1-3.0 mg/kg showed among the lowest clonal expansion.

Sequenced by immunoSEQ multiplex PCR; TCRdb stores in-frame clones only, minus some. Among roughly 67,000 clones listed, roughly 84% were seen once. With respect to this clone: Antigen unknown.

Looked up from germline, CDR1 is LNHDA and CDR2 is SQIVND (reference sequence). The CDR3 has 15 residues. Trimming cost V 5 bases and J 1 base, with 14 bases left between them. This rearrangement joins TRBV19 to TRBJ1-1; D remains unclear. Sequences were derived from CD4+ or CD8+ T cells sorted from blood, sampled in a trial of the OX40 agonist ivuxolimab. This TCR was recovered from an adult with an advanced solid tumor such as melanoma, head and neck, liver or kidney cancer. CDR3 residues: CASSSNTVANTEAFF. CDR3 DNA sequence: TGTGCCAGTAGTTCCAATACAGTGGCGAACACTGAAGCTTTCTTT.